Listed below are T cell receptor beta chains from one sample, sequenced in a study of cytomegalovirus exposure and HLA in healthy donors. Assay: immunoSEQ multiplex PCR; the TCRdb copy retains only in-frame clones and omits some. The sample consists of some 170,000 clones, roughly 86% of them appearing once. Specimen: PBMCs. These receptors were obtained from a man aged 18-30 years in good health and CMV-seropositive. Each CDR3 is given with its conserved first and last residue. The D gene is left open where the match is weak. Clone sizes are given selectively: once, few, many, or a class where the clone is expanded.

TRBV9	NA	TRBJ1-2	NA	TGTGCCAGCAGCGACCAGGCGACAGAGCTTAACTATGGCTACACCTTC	CASSDQATELNYGYTF
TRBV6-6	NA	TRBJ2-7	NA	TGTGCCAGCAGTTACGACCCCTCCAGGAACGAGCAGTACTTC	CASSYDPSRNEQYF
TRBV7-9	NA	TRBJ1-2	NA	TGTGCCAGCAGCTTAGGCGACGTGGGGGCCTTTGGCTACACCTTC	CASSLGDVGAFGYTF
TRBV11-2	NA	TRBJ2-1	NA	TGTGCCAGCAGCTTGGGAGAGTCAAATGAGCAGTTCTTC	CASSLGESNEQFF
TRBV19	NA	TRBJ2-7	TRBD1	TGTGCCAGTAGTCCCGGGACAGATTACGAGCAGTACTTC	CASSPGTDYEQYF
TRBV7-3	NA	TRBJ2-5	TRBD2	TGTGCCAGCAGCTTAAGCGGGGGGGCTCGGGAGACCCAGTACTTC	CASSLSGGARETQYF
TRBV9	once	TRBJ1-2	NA	TGTGCCAGCAGCGCCCCAAACAGGGATCTCTATGGCTACACCTTC	CASSAPNRDLYGYTF
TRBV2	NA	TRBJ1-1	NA	TGTGCCAGCAGTGCGTCGGATTCTAGAGCTTTCTTT	CASSASDSRAFF
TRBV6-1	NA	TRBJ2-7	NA	TGTGCCAGCAGTTTCAATACAGCTACCTACGAGCAGTACTTC	CASSFNTATYEQYF
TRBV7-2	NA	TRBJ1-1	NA	TGTGCCAGCAGCCTTGGGGGGGACACTGAAGCTTTCTTT	CASSLGGDTEAFF
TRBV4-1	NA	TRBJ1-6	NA	TGCGCCAGCAGCCAGGGAGCCCCTGGCGGTTCACCCCTCCACTTT	CASSQGAPGGSPLHF
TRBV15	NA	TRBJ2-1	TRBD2	TGTGCCACCAGCACAAGCCGGGGGGTCGGGTACAATGAGCAGTTCTTC	CATSTSRGVGYNEQFF
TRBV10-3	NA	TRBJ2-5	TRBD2	TGTGCCACCCTAGCGGGCCCCCAAGAGACCCAGTACTTC	CATLAGPQETQYF
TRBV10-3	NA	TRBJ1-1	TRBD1	TGTGCCATCAGGAAAGCTACAGGGGGCACTGAAGCTTTCTTT	CAIRKATGGTEAFF
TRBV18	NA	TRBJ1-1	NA	TGTGCCAGCTCACCTCCCCAGGGGAAGGCGAGGAACACTGAAGCTTTCTTT	CASSPPQGKARNTEAFF
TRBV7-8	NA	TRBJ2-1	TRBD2	TGTGCCAGCAGCTTCGGGACTAGCGGGAGTAAATACAATGAGCAGTTCTTC	CASSFGTSGSKYNEQFF
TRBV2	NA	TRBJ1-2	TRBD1	TGTGCCAGCAGTACCCCGGGACAGGCGAACTATGGCTACACCTTC	CASSTPGQANYGYTF
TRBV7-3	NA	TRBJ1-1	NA	TGTGCCAGCAGCTCCCACTGGAACACTGAAGCTTTCTTT	CASSSHWNTEAFF
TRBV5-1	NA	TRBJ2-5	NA	TGCGCCAGCAGCTTGTTAGGTCGGGAGACGGAGACCCAGTACTTC	CASSLLGRETETQYF
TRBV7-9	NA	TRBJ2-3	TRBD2	TGTGCCAGCAGCACCGTAGCGGGAGATGGAACAGATACGCAGTATTTT	CASSTVAGDGTDTQYF
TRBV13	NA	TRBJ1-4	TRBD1	TGTGCCAGCAGCCTAGACAGGGTCGGGAATGAAAAACTGTTTTTT	CASSLDRVGNEKLFF
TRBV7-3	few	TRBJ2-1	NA	TGTGCCAGCAGCTGGGACTCTCCCAATGAGCAGTTCTTC	CASSWDSPNEQFF
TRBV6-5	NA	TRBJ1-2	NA	TGTGCCAGCAGGTCCAGGGTTGAAGATGGCTACACCTTC	CASRSRVEDGYTF
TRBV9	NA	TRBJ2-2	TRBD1	TGTGCCAGCAGTAACAGGGGGCCCGGGGAGCTGTTTTTT	CASSNRGPGELFF
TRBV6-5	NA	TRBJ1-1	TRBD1	TGTGCCAGCACCCTTCGACAGGGACGGAACACTGAAGCTTTCTTT	CASTLRQGRNTEAFF
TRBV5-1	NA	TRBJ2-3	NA	TGCGCCAGCAGCCCAACAACAGATACGCAGTATTTT	CASSPTTDTQYF
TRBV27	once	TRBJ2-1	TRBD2	TGTGCCAGCAGTCTACGACTAGCGGGAGGGCCAAAGCCCTACAATGAGCAGTTCTTC	CASSLRLAGGPKPYNEQFF
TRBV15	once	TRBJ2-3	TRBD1	TGTGCCACCAGCAGGGGACAGGGTTCTTCCGATACGCAGTATTTT	CATSRGQGSSDTQYF
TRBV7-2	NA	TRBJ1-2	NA	TGTGCCAGCAGCTTAGCGCTACTGTGGCAGGGTCGAGGCTACACCTTC	CASSLALLWQGRGYTF
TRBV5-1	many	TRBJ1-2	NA	TGCGCCAGCAGCTTGGAAGAGTTTGCGGGGTCGAACTATGGCTACACCTTC	CASSLEEFAGSNYGYTF
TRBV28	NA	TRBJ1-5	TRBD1	TGTGCCAGCAGTTTCCGGGACAGGGTCAATCAGCCCCAGCATTTT	CASSFRDRVNQPQHF
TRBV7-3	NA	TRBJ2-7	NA	TGTGCCAGCAGCTTAACGAGGGATAGCGAGCAGTACTTC	CASSLTRDSEQYF
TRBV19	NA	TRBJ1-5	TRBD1	TGTGCCAGTAGTGTGGGGGACAGGGGTGGGTATCAGCCCCAGCATTTT	CASSVGDRGGYQPQHF
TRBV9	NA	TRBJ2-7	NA	TGTGCCAGCTCCGGGGCAGGGAGGCCCTACGAGCAGTACTTC	CASSGAGRPYEQYF
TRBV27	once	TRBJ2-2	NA	TGTGCCAGCAGTTTATATTTTAACAGGGCGAACACCGGGGAGCTGTTTTTT	CASSLYFNRANTGELFF
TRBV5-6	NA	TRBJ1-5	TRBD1	TGTGCCAGCATCCTCCGGGACAGGGACAATCAGCCCCAGCATTTT	CASILRDRDNQPQHF
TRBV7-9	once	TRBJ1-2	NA	TGTGCCAGCAGCTTAGCCCGCGGGTATGGCTACACCTTC	CASSLARGYGYTF
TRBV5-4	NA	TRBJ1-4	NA	TGTGCCAGCAGCTCCCGGGACACGGGTGAAAAACTGTTTTTT	CASSSRDTGEKLFF
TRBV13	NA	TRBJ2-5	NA	TGTGCCAGCAGCTTACGCGGAGGGGGCAGGGAGACCCAGTACTTC	CASSLRGGGRETQYF
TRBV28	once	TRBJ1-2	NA	TGTGCCAGCATTCCGGGGGGGCAGGTTGGCTACACCTTC	CASIPGGQVGYTF
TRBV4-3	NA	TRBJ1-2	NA	TGCGCCAGCAGCCAAGGCGGGACCAACTATGGCTACACCTTC	CASSQGGTNYGYTF
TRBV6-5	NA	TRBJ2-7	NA	TGTGCCAGCAGTTACCCGAGCAGGGTCCACGAGCAGTACTTC	CASSYPSRVHEQYF
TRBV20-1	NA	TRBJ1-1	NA	TGCAGTGCTAGTAGAGAAGAAGCTTTCTTT	CSASREEAFF
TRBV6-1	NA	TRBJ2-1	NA	TGTGCCAGCAGTGCCCAGGGGGGACAGTACAATGAGCAGTTCTTC	CASSAQGGQYNEQFF
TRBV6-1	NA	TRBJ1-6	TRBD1	TGTGCCAGCACAGGACAGGGTGGATCACCCCTCCACTTT	CASTGQGGSPLHF
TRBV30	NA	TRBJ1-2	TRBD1	TGTGCCTGGAGCGGGACAGCGAATGGCTACACCTTC	CAWSGTANGYTF